The next 27 T cell receptor beta chains were all read from a single sample in a study of blood T cell repertoires in COVID-19. The table came from immunoSEQ multiplex PCR; TCRdb's copy has only in-frame clones and leaves some out. This sample has under 150,000 clones, with just under 85% found just once. The specimen was peripheral blood. The receptors originated from a woman aged 40 to 50 with active or convalescent COVID-19.

The rearrangement links TRBV7-2 to TRBJ2-7, with TRBD1 matching 8 bases. CDR1 SGHTA and CDR2 FQGNSA come from the germline V gene. CDR3 size: 14 residues. Germline trimming cut 5 bases from V and 4 bases from J; bases unmatched to any gene: 7. The CDR3 is CASSPSQGAYEQYF. The CDR3 coding sequence is TGTGCCAGCAGCCCAAGTCAGGGGGCGTACGAGCAGTACTTC.

This chain uses TRBV10-3 with TRBJ2-6; no clear D. CDR3 size: 14 residues. V lost 4 bases and J lost 2, with 6 bases in between. In germline, CDR1 is ENHRY, CDR2 SYGVKD. The DNA for the CDR3 is TGTGCCATCAGTGCTAGGACTGGGGCCAACGTCCTGACTTTC. The encoded protein is CAISARTGANVLTF.

J is TRBJ2-5 and V is TRBV18; D might be TRBD2 (5 bases). Germline V lookup: CDR1 KGHSH, CDR2 LQKENI. The CDR3 covers 16 residues. Trimming took off 5 bases at V and 1 base at J, with 17 bases between the two ends. In nucleotides, the CDR3 is TGTGCCAGCTCAAAGCAAGGTGGAGGTGCCCAAGAGACCCAGTACTTC. As protein: CASSKQGGGAQETQYF.

This clone appeared a single time. The V and J genes are TRBV6-2 or TRBV6-3 and TRBJ1-1; TRBD1 is a possible D gene (6 bases). The CDR3 consists of 14 residues. Germline-derived CDR1 and CDR2 are MNHEY and SVGEGT. Trimming took 6 bases from V and 6 from J, leaving 17 bases between them. In DNA, the CDR3 is TGTGCCAGCAGCCTCACAGGGTCAGGGCCTGAAGCTTTCTTT. Protein product: CASSLTGSGPEAFF.

The chain is built from TRBV19 and TRBJ2-3; 10 positions match TRBD2. CDR3 length: 18 residues. V gave up 3 bases and J gave up 2 bases; unmatched junction bases: 11. Germline V lookup: CDR1 LNHDA, CDR2 SQIVND (reference sequence). CDR3 amino acids: CASSIASGGARFTDTQYF. The CDR3 DNA follows: TGTGCCAGTAGTATTGCTAGCGGGGGAGCTCGCTTCACAGATACGCAGTATTTT.

The chain employs TRBV5-1 and TRBJ1-2, with 8 bases that match TRBD1. The CDR3 contains 13 residues. J gave up 6 bases and V 4 bases, and 5 bases lay outside the gene matches. Germline V gene data show CDR1 as SGHRS and CDR2 as YFSETQ. The CDR3 DNA reads as TGCGCCAGCAGCCCCCCGGACAGGGATGGCTACACCTTC. Encoded protein: CASSPPDRDGYTF.

The rearrangement links TRBV7-9 to TRBJ2-1; possible D gene TRBD2, 5 bases. Germline V CDR1 and CDR2: SEHNR, FQNEAQ (reference sequence). The CDR3 sequence is 12 residues long. The V gene lost 8 bases and the J gene lost 6 bases, with 11 bases spanning the gap. CDR3 loop: CASFPGSNEQFF. DNA for the CDR3: TGTGCCAGCTTCCCGGGGTCCAATGAGCAGTTCTTC.

The V gene is TRBV6-5, the J gene TRBJ2-1; D may be TRBD1 (6 bases). The V gene lost 6 bases and the J gene lost 10 bases, with 16 bases spanning the gap. Germline CDR1 is MNHEY and CDR2 is SVGAGI. There are 13 residues in the CDR3. CDR3 coding DNA: TGTGCCAGCAGGAGATCTGGGGGCGGCGAGCAGTTCTTC. The encoded protein is CASRRSGGGEQFF.

This clone was counted once. The chain links TRBV7-2 to TRBJ2-7; possibly TRBD2 for D (6 bases). Germline V gives CDR1 SGHTA, CDR2 FQGNSA. This CDR3 has 15 amino acids. V was clipped by 2 bases and J by 3 bases, with 14 bases between them. Here the CDR3 reads CASSLFQGGYYEQYF. The CDR3 nucleotides read TGTGCCAGCAGCTTATTTCAGGGAGGCTACTACGAGCAGTACTTC.

This clone has a single count. The genes are TRBV6-5 and TRBJ2-5; 7 nucleotides align to TRBD2. With 8 bases clipped from V and 7 bases from J, the junction kept 4 bases outside the gene matches. This CDR3 has 11 residues. Germline loops: CDR1 MNHEY, CDR2 SVGAGI. DNA of the CDR3: TGTGCCAGCCGGGGGGTGCGGACCCAGTACTTC. Translation gives CASRGVRTQYF.

The chain links TRBV19 to TRBJ2-7, with D maybe TRBD2 (5 bases). CDR1 is LNHDA, CDR2 SQIVND, per germline (reference sequence). Deletions cut 5 bases from V and 7 bases from J, with 24 bases between. CDR3 length: 16 amino acids. For the CDR3, the DNA is TGTGCCAGTAGTTGGGCAGCCGGGCTCGATTCGGGGGAGCAGTACTTC. This translates into CASSWAAGLDSGEQYF.

This sequence joins TRBV6-5 and TRBJ2-1, with TRBD2 matching over 9 bases. CDR1 and CDR2 from the germline V gene are MNHEY and SVGAGI. The ends lost 2 bases at V and 7 bases at J; junction bases unmatched: 6. The CDR3 length is 15 residues. The DNA of the CDR3 is TGTGCCAGCAGTTACACGCGGGAGGGCCGGAATGAGCAGTTCTTC. Its protein product is CASSYTREGRNEQFF.

In nucleotides, the CDR3 is TGCGCCAGCAGACCTGGGGCGGGAGAAGCCTACGAGCAGTACTTC. This encodes CASRPGAGEAYEQYF. The rearrangement links TRBV5-1 to TRBJ2-7; 7 bases fit TRBD2. Germline values: CDR1 SGHRS, CDR2 YFSETQ. This CDR3 has 15 residues. Trimming took 5 bases from V and 2 from J; bases not matched to a gene: 10.

The chain is built from TRBV28 and TRBJ1-2; no firm D call. The CDR3 consists of 12 residues. V lost 7 bases and J 7 bases, leaving 13 bases between the germline ends. Germline CDR1 MDHEN, CDR2 SYDVKM. The CDR3 bases are TGTGCCAGCACCCCCCCACTTGGTGGCTACACCTTC. Protein product: CASTPPLGGYTF.

CDR3 residues: CASSLSFLGGRTEAFF. CDR3 DNA: TGTGCCAGCAGTTTATCCTTCTTAGGTGGGAGGACTGAAGCTTTCTTT. The chain employs TRBV28 and TRBJ1-1; D unresolved. Germline V lookup: CDR1 MDHEN, CDR2 SYDVKM. This CDR3 region has 16 residues. With 1 base removed from V and 5 bases from J, the gap between germline ends came to 17 bases.

The chain has TRBV2 and TRBJ1-5, with 8 bases matching TRBD1. V lost 3 bases, J lost 2 bases, and 6 bases stayed unmatched. The germline gives CDR1 SNHLY, CDR2 FYNNEI. The CDR3 extends over 16 amino acids. CDR3 nucleotide sequence: TGTGCCAGCAGTGAGGTAGACAGGGGTCGCAATCAGCCCCAGCATTTT. It is translated as CASSEVDRGRNQPQHF. The full variable domain, with the rest looked up from reference TRBV2 and TRBJ1-5, is EPEVTQTPSHQVTQMGQEVILRCVPISNHLYFYWYRQILGQKVEFLVSFYNNEISEKSEIFDDQFSVERPDGSNFTLKIRSTKLEDSAMYFCASSEVDRGRNQPQHFGDGTRLSIL.

V gene TRBV10-3 combines with J gene TRBJ2-1, with 15 bases that match TRBD2. This CDR3 is 14 amino acids long. The germline gives CDR1 ENHRY, CDR2 SYGVKD. Losses at the gene ends were 10 bases for V and 7 bases for J; bases not matched to a gene: 5. The CDR3, as DNA: TGTGCCACCGGACTAGCGGGAGGGCCGAATGAGCAGTTCTTC. This gives the protein CATGLAGGPNEQFF.

The chain is built from TRBV19 and TRBJ2-7; TRBD2 aligns across 10 bases. CDR1 and CDR2 (germline): LNHDA, SQIVND (reference sequence). Unmatched junction bases numbered 7, after V lost 5 bases and J lost 6 bases. This CDR3 region has 14 residues. The CDR3 region has the DNA TGTGCCAGTAGTCGGCTAGCGGGAGTTTCCGAGCAGTACTTC. Translating gives CASSRLAGVSEQYF.

This clone was seen just once. The V and J genes are TRBV11-2 and TRBJ2-7; a weak D match, TRBD1 (7 bases). Trimming pared 1 base from V and 5 bases from J, leaving 15 bases between. The CDR3 sequence is 15 residues long. Germline CDR1 SGHAT, CDR2 FQNNGV. The CDR3 reads CASSLGAGGQNEQYF. DNA of the CDR3: TGTGCCAGCAGCTTAGGGGCAGGGGGGCAGAACGAGCAGTACTTC.

About this clone itself: A junction end diverges from the germline sequence, so it may reflect a read error. The DNA of the CDR3 is TGTGCCAGCAGCTTAGGGCTGATGACTACCCTCAGCTTC. This translates into CASSLGLMTTLSF. This chain uses TRBV7-9 with TRBJ1-2; D is unclear. Germline CDR1 SEHNR, CDR2 FQNEAQ (reference sequence). The CDR3 has 13 amino acids.

This sequence joins TRBV4-2 and TRBJ2-1; tentative D call: TRBD2 (5 bases). This CDR3 is 17 amino acids long. CDR1 and CDR2 (germline): LGHNA, YNFKEQ. V was cut by 0 bases and J by 7 bases, with 19 bases left in between. In DNA form, the CDR3 reads TGTGCCAGCAGCCAAGATGGAGCGGAATATCCTACGAATGAGCAGTTCTTC. Amino acids: CASSQDGAEYPTNEQFF.

The rearrangement joins TRBV28 to TRBJ1-2, with unresolved D. In germline, CDR1 is MDHEN, CDR2 SYDVKM. The germline V and J ends were trimmed by 7 bases and 1 base, with 13 bases remaining between them. CDR3 length equals 14 residues. CDR3 protein: CASNPGGVNYGYTF. CDR3 nucleotide sequence: TGTGCCAGCAACCCTGGAGGAGTTAACTATGGCTACACCTTC.

The chain employs TRBV5-6 and TRBJ2-7; 7 bases are a match to TRBD1. The germline gives CDR1 SGHDT, CDR2 YYEEEE. The CDR3 runs to 15 residues. J lost 2 bases, V lost 2 bases, and 7 bases had no gene match. CDR3 in amino acids: CASSFGFTGAYEQYF. CDR3 nucleotides: TGTGCCAGCAGCTTCGGTTTTACAGGGGCCTACGAGCAGTACTTC.

The chain links TRBV11-2 to TRBJ2-7; 10 bases are shared with TRBD1. CDR1 and CDR2 (germline): SGHAT, FQNNGV. Losses at the gene ends were 4 bases for V and 3 bases for J; bases not matched to a gene: 0. The CDR3 is 13 amino acids. This chain's CDR3 is CASSWDRGYEQYF. The CDR3 region has the DNA TGTGCCAGCAGCTGGGACAGGGGCTACGAGCAGTACTTC.

This chain uses TRBV6-6 with TRBJ1-6, with D possibly matching TRBD1 (5 bases). Germline-derived CDR1 and CDR2 are MNHNY and SVGAGI (reference sequence). CDR3 length: 18 amino acids. Trimming removed 5 bases from V and 0 bases from J, with 17 bases in between. In DNA form, the CDR3 reads TGTGCCAGCAGTCCCCGGCAGGGCGCCTTCTCCTATAATTCACCCCTCCACTTT. It codes for CASSPRQGAFSYNSPLHF.

The genes are TRBV6-5 and TRBJ1-6; 7 positions match TRBD1. With 6 bases clipped from V and 4 bases from J, the junction kept 6 bases outside the gene matches. Germline CDR1 reads MNHEY; CDR2 reads SVGAGI. This CDR3 is built from 15 residues. The CDR3: CASRATGSYNSPLHF. The CDR3 coding sequence is TGTGCCAGCAGAGCGACAGGGTCTTATAATTCACCCCTCCACTTT.

The chain has TRBV11-2 and TRBJ1-1; D is unclear. Per the germline V gene, CDR1 is SGHAT and CDR2 is FQNNGV. The V end was cut by 6 bases, the J end by 4 bases, with 15 bases between. The CDR3 is 14 residues long. CDR3 protein: CASRAWRLSTEAFF. Written as DNA, the CDR3 is TGTGCCAGCAGAGCTTGGCGACTGTCCACTGAAGCTTTCTTT.